This is a list of T cell receptor beta chains from one sample in a study of cytomegalovirus exposure and HLA in healthy donors. Measured with immunoSEQ multiplex PCR; TCRdb has only the in-frame clones, and not every one. The sample records 200,000 or so clones, over 65% being singletons. Sequencing was performed on PBMCs. These receptors all come from a young woman in good health and CMV-seronegative. The CDR3 runs from the conserved cysteine through the conserved F or W. D genes are given only for firm matches. Clone size, where shown, is once, few, many, or a class for clones that have expanded.

>TRBJ2-3|.|.|TRBV5-1
CASSTGQNLDTQYF
TGCGCCAGCAGCACCGGACAGAATCTAGATACGCAGTATTTT
>TRBJ1-2|.|.|TRBV18
CASSPRGANYGYTF
TGTGCCAGCTCACCGAGGGGGGCCAACTATGGCTACACCTTC
>TRBJ2-1|TRBD2|few|TRBV2
CASSESGRALNEQFF
TGTGCCAGCAGTGAGAGCGGGAGGGCCCTCAATGAGCAGTTCTTC
>TRBJ2-7|.|.|TRBV6-5
CASSYGVTYEQYF
TGTGCCAGCAGTTACGGGGTAACCTACGAGCAGTACTTC
>TRBJ1-4|TRBD1|once|TRBV27
CASRRQGSNEKLFF
TGTGCCAGCAGACGACAGGGGAGTAATGAAAAACTGTTTTTT
>TRBJ1-1|TRBD1|.|TRBV18
CASSPRQGPNTEAFF
TGTGCCAGCTCACCACGACAGGGCCCGAACACTGAAGCTTTCTTT
>TRBJ2-7|.|.|TRBV6-5
CASSTPGPRGYEQYF
TGTGCCAGCAGCACCCCGGGACCTCGAGGCTACGAGCAGTACTTC
>TRBJ1-2|.|.|TRBV6-6
CASSSFRGGYGYTF
TGTGCCAGCAGTTCGTTCAGGGGCGGCTATGGCTACACCTTC
>TRBJ2-5|.|.|TRBV15
CATSAADYQETQYF
TGTGCCACCAGCGCTGCGGACTATCAAGAGACCCAGTACTTC
>TRBJ1-2|TRBD1|few|TRBV2
CASSYSTGNTF
TGTGCCAGCAGTTATTCGACAGGGAACACCTTC
>TRBJ2-1|.|once|TRBV5-6
CASRRTASYNEQFF
TGTGCCAGCCGTCGGACGGCCTCCTACAATGAGCAGTTCTTC
>TRBJ1-2|.|.|TRBV27
CASIKSGAASGRNYGYTF
TGTGCCAGCATAAAGTCCGGGGCCGCTTCCGGCCGTAACTATGGCTACACCTTC
>TRBJ1-2|TRBD1|few|TRBV29-1
CSAFDRVGYTF
TGCAGCGCCTTCGACAGGGTGGGCTACACCTTC
>TRBJ1-3|.|.|TRBV30
CACDPLKGASSGNTIYF
TGTGCCTGCGACCCTCTGAAGGGCGCCAGCTCTGGAAACACCATATATTTT
>TRBJ1-5|.|.|TRBV1
CTSSQGQGLDQPQHF
TGCACCAGCAGCCAAGGACAGGGGTTGGATCAGCCCCAGCATTTT
>TRBJ2-1|.|.|TRBV7-2
CASSRRRGLTFYNEQFF
TGTGCCAGCAGCCGTCGCAGAGGACTGACCTTTTACAATGAGCAGTTCTTC
>TRBJ2-6|.|.|TRBV5-6
CASSASSGANVLTF
TGTGCCAGCAGTGCTAGCTCTGGGGCCAACGTCCTGACTTTC
>TRBJ1-5|.|.|TRBV9
CASSSTGEGNQPQHF
TGTGCCAGCAGTTCGACCGGGGAGGGCAATCAGCCCCAGCATTTT
>TRBJ2-2|.|.|TRBV27
CASSLSVQGGELFF
TGTGCCAGCAGTTTATCCGTGCAGGGCGGGGAGCTGTTTTTT
>TRBJ1-3|.|.|TRBV6-5
CASRRQRAGNTIYF
TGTGCCAGCAGAAGACAGAGGGCAGGAAACACCATATATTTT
>TRBJ2-7|.|.|TRBV18
CASSPPGNSYEQYF
TGTGCCAGCTCACCACCTGGCAACTCCTACGAGCAGTACTTC
>TRBJ2-7|.|.|TRBV30
CAWTDSYEQYF
TGTGCCTGGACAGACTCCTACGAGCAGTACTTC
>TRBJ2-4|TRBD2|.|TRBV11-2
CASRGLVQSKNIQYF
TGTGCCAGCAGGGGACTAGTGCAATCCAAAAACATTCAGTACTTC
>TRBJ2-7|.|.|TRBV7-8
CASSPTGHRSYEQYF
TGTGCCAGCAGCCCCACGGGACATCGCTCCTACGAGCAGTACTTC
>TRBJ2-7|TRBD2|.|TRBV6-5
CASSWGGLAASYEQYF
TGTGCCAGCAGTTGGGGGGGACTAGCGGCTTCCTACGAGCAGTACTTC
>TRBJ2-7|TRBD2|.|TRBV18
CASSPWASGGAVDEQYF
TGTGCCAGCTCCCCCTGGGCTAGCGGGGGGGCAGTCGACGAGCAGTACTTC
>TRBJ1-6|TRBD1|.|TRBV2
CARQGARNSPLHF
TGTGCCAGACAGGGGGCGCGGAATTCACCCCTCCACTTT
>TRBJ1-5|.|.|TRBV29-1
CSVGGANQPQHF
TGCAGCGTTGGAGGGGCCAATCAGCCCCAGCATTTT
>TRBJ1-5|.|.|TRBV27
CASSLWPSNQPQHF
TGTGCCAGCAGTCTGTGGCCCAGCAATCAGCCCCAGCATTTT
>TRBJ2-7|.|few|TRBV27
CASSLSSGDSYPYEQYF
TGTGCCAGCAGTTTATCGTCGGGGGACAGTTATCCCTACGAGCAGTACTTC
>TRBJ2-1|TRBD1|.|TRBV13
CASSFRDRGFDEQFF
TGTGCCAGCAGCTTCAGGGACAGGGGATTCGATGAGCAGTTCTTC
>TRBJ2-3|TRBD2|.|TRBV30
CAWSPGGINTDTQYF
TGTGCCTGGAGCCCGGGGGGGATCAACACAGATACGCAGTATTTT
>TRBJ2-1|TRBD2|.|TRBV5-1
CASRTVSGASSYNEQFF
TGCGCCAGCAGGACCGTTAGCGGGGCTAGCTCCTACAATGAGCAGTTCTTC
>TRBJ1-3|.|.|TRBV6-5
CASSYSRPAAGNTIYF
TGTGCCAGCAGTTACTCGAGGCCGGCTGCTGGAAACACCATATATTTT
>TRBJ2-7|.|.|TRBV5-1
CASSPGHSFSYEQYF
TGCGCCAGCAGCCCGGGACATTCCTTCTCCTACGAGCAGTACTTC
>TRBJ2-1|TRBD1|.|TRBV18
CASSPKQGADEQFF
TGTGCCAGCTCACCAAAACAGGGGGCAGATGAGCAGTTCTTC
>TRBJ2-1|TRBD1|.|TRBV5-1
CASNLDRGNNEQFF
TGCGCCAGCAACTTGGACAGGGGAAACAATGAGCAGTTCTTC
>TRBJ2-7|.|once|TRBV5-1
CASSLDWPRGEQYF
TGCGCCAGCAGCTTGGATTGGCCCAGAGGAGAGCAGTACTTC
>TRBJ2-1|.|.|TRBV9
CASSAVAGTTYNEQFF
TGTGCCAGCAGCGCCGTTGCGGGGACAACCTACAATGAGCAGTTCTTC
>TRBJ2-2|.|few|TRBV13
CASSSRATGELFF
TGTGCCAGCAGCTCTCGAGCCACCGGGGAGCTGTTTTTT
>TRBJ1-2|.|.|TRBV5-1
CASSLVGQWMDGYTF
TGCGCCAGCAGCTTGGTGGGCCAGTGGATGGATGGCTACACCTTC
>TRBJ1-5|TRBD1|.|TRBV6-1
CASSWTGNQPQHF
TGTGCCAGCAGTTGGACAGGGAATCAGCCCCAGCATTTT
>TRBJ1-4|.|few|TRBV6-6
CASSSPTMGNEKLFF
TGTGCCAGCAGTTCCCCGACGATGGGGAATGAAAAACTGTTTTTT
>TRBJ2-7|TRBD1|.|TRBV4-2
CASSQATGGNTYEQYF
TGTGCCAGCAGCCAAGCAACAGGGGGAAATACCTACGAGCAGTACTTC
>TRBJ2-3|TRBD2|.|TRBV7-8
CASSPERGGRDTQYF
TGTGCCAGCAGCCCCGAGCGGGGGGGCCGAGATACGCAGTATTTT